The rows below give T cell receptor beta chains drawn from one sample of a study of T-cell memory formation after mild COVID-19. TCRdb called the 5' RACE reads again in MiXCR, with one record for every CDR3 protein. The sample shows about 240,000 distinct CDR3 sequences, 8% to 10% of them seen only once. The sequencing sample was made of PBMCs or a T cell subset sorted from them (not recorded which). The receptors come from a man between 18 and 35 years old who had mild COVID-19 (a few samples of this study predate the infection). Cell type and time point are not known. The CDR3 runs from the conserved cysteine through the conserved F or W. Fields, in order: V gene, D gene, J gene, CDR3 protein. D genes are given only for firm matches.

v_gene: TRBV10-3; d_gene: -; j_gene: TRBJ1-4; CDR3aa: CAISESGGEKLFF
v_gene: TRBV9; d_gene: TRBD2; j_gene: TRBJ2-5; CDR3aa: CASSVTAGYQETQYF
v_gene: TRBV20-1; d_gene: -; j_gene: TRBJ2-1; CDR3aa: CSARIVSRANEQFF
v_gene: TRBV5-1; d_gene: TRBD1; j_gene: TRBJ1-1; CDR3aa: CASSPTGTGVATEAFF
v_gene: TRBV12-5; d_gene: -; j_gene: TRBJ1-5; CDR3aa: CASGFDSNQPQHF
v_gene: TRBV3-1; d_gene: TRBD1; j_gene: TRBJ1-2; CDR3aa: CASSPRTGGHGYTF
v_gene: TRBV7-2; d_gene: -; j_gene: TRBJ1-6; CDR3aa: CASSPLAGSSYNSPLHF
v_gene: TRBV9; d_gene: -; j_gene: TRBJ1-5; CDR3aa: CASSPGKGYQPQHF
v_gene: TRBV6-6; d_gene: -; j_gene: TRBJ1-1; CDR3aa: CASSYSVERTEAFF
v_gene: TRBV4-1; d_gene: -; j_gene: TRBJ2-1; CDR3aa: CASSQDRGATFQNNEQFF
v_gene: TRBV3-1; d_gene: TRBD2; j_gene: TRBJ2-1; CDR3aa: CASSQYGGGPYNEQFF
v_gene: TRBV5-1; d_gene: -; j_gene: TRBJ2-6; CDR3aa: CASSLGGGGANVLTF
v_gene: TRBV19; d_gene: TRBD1; j_gene: TRBJ2-1; CDR3aa: CASSIFDGTTGGWEQFF
v_gene: TRBV12-3/TRBV12-4; d_gene: -; j_gene: TRBJ2-2; CDR3aa: CASSLIFGVSGELFF
v_gene: TRBV4-3; d_gene: -; j_gene: TRBJ1-1; CDR3aa: CASSQDVTPPEAFF
v_gene: TRBV6-5; d_gene: TRBD1; j_gene: TRBJ2-7; CDR3aa: CASSYSLIGTGISYEQYF